The TCR beta chain described here comes from a study of T cell repertoires in cytomegalovirus infection. Study details: Indications of both CMV infection and matching HLA type were provided by public TCR beta signatures.

The table lists this clonotype with many counts. No antigen is known for it. Whole-study results and caveats: Pooled public TCR beta family frequency picked out CMV carriers with the relevant HLA. It was HLA-C-restricted CMV-specific TCR beta clonotypes that dominated the response ex vivo.

The germline V gene encodes CDR1 LGHDT and CDR2 YNNKEL (reference sequence). The CDR3 runs 14 residues. V gave up 2 bases and J gave up 10 bases, with 12 bases separating them. TCRdb passed the reads through MiXCR, listing each CDR3 protein once. The sample records 50,000 or so distinct CDR3 sequences, 20% being singletons. The TCR originated in a human donor in good health (CMV status not recorded). Some clones in this sample may be carry-over from other donors' samples. The chain uses TRBV3-1 and TRBJ1-6; D is ambiguous. The sequencing sample was made of PBMCs, sequenced either directly or after in vitro stimulation (not recorded which). The CDR3 coding sequence is TGTGCCAGCAGCCAACGAAGGAGTGACTCACCCCTCCACTTT. This sequence encodes CASSQRRSDSPLHF.